What follows are 11 T cell receptor beta chains derived from one specimen sequenced in a study of patients and donors after allogeneic stem cell transplantation. TCRdb fed the RT-PCR reads into MiXCR, producing one record per CDR3 protein. This table holds roughly 200,000 distinct CDR3 sequences, 40% to 45% found once. The sample consisted of blood, either unsorted or a sorted T cell fraction (not recorded which). The source of these receptors is a human donor who was either an allogeneic HSCT recipient or a stem cell or donor lymphocyte infusion donor (not recorded which). It is not recorded whose cells these are; they may come from a transplant donor.

The CDR3 coding sequence is TGTGCCAGCACCTCTAGCGGGGTGACAGATACGCAGTATTTT. It is translated as CASTSSGVTDTQYF. The genes are TRBV9 and TRBJ2-3; 9 nucleotides line up with TRBD2. The CDR3 length is 14 residues. Germline assignment: CDR1 SGDLS and CDR2 YYNGEE. Trimming at V came to 6 bases and at J to 3 bases, leaving 5 bases not matched to a gene.

The chain recombines TRBV5-1 with TRBJ2-1; 8 bases are shared with TRBD2. With 1 base clipped from V and 0 bases from J, the junction kept 12 bases outside the gene matches. The germline V gene has CDR1 SGHRS and CDR2 YFSETQ. The CDR3 has 19 amino acids. In DNA, the CDR3 is TGCGCCAGCAGCTTGTTTGGGGGTGTCAGCGGGAGCTCCTACAATGAGCAGTTCTTC. This codes for CASSLFGGVSGSSYNEQFF.

This clonotype appeared a few times. V usage is TRBV30 and J usage is TRBJ1-1; the D gene is possibly TRBD1 (6 bases). From germline, CDR1 is GTSNPN and CDR2 SVGIG (reference sequence). The CDR3 sequence is 12 residues long. V was trimmed by 3 bases and J by 6 bases, leaving 11 bases between them. The DNA for the CDR3 is TGTGCCTGGAGCTGGGGGGGCGCTGAAGCTTTCTTT. This translates into CAWSWGGAEAFF.

The rearrangement links TRBV3-1 to TRBJ1-1; no firm D call. The CDR3 is 13 amino acids. From germline, CDR1 is LGHDT and CDR2 YNNKEL (reference sequence). Trimming stripped 6 bases from V and 1 base from J, with 9 bases between. The DNA of the CDR3 is TGTGCCAGCAGTCAAAAAGAGAACACTGAAGCTTTCTTT. Translated, it gives CASSQKENTEAFF.

The chain carries TRBV18 and TRBJ1-1, with no clear D. This CDR3 is 13 amino acids long. In germline, CDR1 is KGHSH, CDR2 LQKENI. The V and J ends lost 4 bases and 0 bases respectively, with 6 bases between them. The CDR3 protein is CASSQTVNTEAFF. CDR3 DNA: TGTGCCAGCTCACAGACGGTGAACACTGAAGCTTTCTTT.

This clonotype was observed a handful of times. The CDR3 is CASSLTETYNEQFF. CDR3 nucleotide sequence: TGTGCCAGCAGTTTAACGGAAACCTACAATGAGCAGTTCTTC. The rearrangement joins TRBV12-3 or TRBV12-4 to TRBJ2-1; D remains ambiguous. The CDR3 contains 14 residues. The V and J ends lost 2 bases and 2 bases respectively, with 7 bases between them.

The sample holds a few counts of this clonotype. This chain uses TRBV7-9 with TRBJ1-4; a weak D match, TRBD1 (5 bases). V gave up 5 bases and J gave up 5 bases, with 9 bases separating them. The CDR3 sequence is 13 residues long. CDR1 is SEHNR, CDR2 FQNEAQ, per germline (reference sequence). CDR3 protein: CASSRRVNEKLFF. CDR3 sequence (DNA): TGTGCCAGCAGCCGCAGGGTGAATGAAAAACTGTTTTTT. Together with reference TRBV7-9 and TRBJ1-4, the CDR3 gives the full variable domain: DTGVSQNPRHKITKRGQNVTFRCDPISEHNRLYWYRQTLGQGPEFLTYFQNEAQLEKSRLLSDRFSAERPKGSFSTLEIQRTEQGDSAMYLCASSRRVNEKLFFGSGTQLSVL.

In its sample, this clonotype was seen a few times. Sequence at one end of the junction differs from germline and may be a read error. V usage is TRBV7-7 and J usage is TRBJ2-7; D remains unclear. The CDR3 is made up of 13 amino acids. Germline-derived CDR1 and CDR2 are SSHAT and FNYEAQ (reference sequence). CDR3 sequence reads: CASSLDRLDEQYF. CDR3 DNA sequence: TGTGCTAGCAGCTTAGACCGGCTTGACGAGCAGTACTTC.

This rearrangement joins TRBV6-5 to TRBJ1-1, with D perhaps TRBD1 (6 bases). Germline loops: CDR1 MNHEY, CDR2 SVGAGI. This CDR3 region has 14 residues. The germline V and J ends were trimmed by 7 bases and 3 bases, with 15 bases remaining between them. The CDR3 spells CASIPPGADTEAFF. The CDR3 bases are TGTGCCAGCATCCCACCGGGGGCAGACACTGAAGCTTTCTTT.

This chain connects TRBV12-3 or TRBV12-4 to TRBJ2-1, with D perhaps matching TRBD2 (7 bases). Trimming removed 6 bases from V and 4 bases from J, with 16 bases in between. This CDR3 has 15 residues. The CDR3 protein is CASSGGGRVYNEQFF. The DNA of the CDR3 is TGTGCCAGCAGCGGCGGGGGCCGAGTTTACAATGAGCAGTTCTTC.

This clonotype was detected only once. The rearrangement uses TRBV5-1 and TRBJ2-3; D unclear. The V end was cut by 0 bases, the J end by 2 bases, with 16 bases between. This CDR3 has 17 residues. Germline CDR1 SGHRS, CDR2 YFSETQ. CDR3 DNA: TGCGCCAGCAGCTTGGGAATAAGGCCAGCCCTCACAGATACGCAGTATTTT. Protein: CASSLGIRPALTDTQYF. Full variable domain (rest looked up from reference TRBV5-1 and TRBJ2-3): KAGVTQTPRYLIKTRGQQVTLSCSPISGHRSVSWYQQTPGQGLQFLFEYFSETQRNKGNFPGRFSGRQFSNSRSEMNVSTLELGDSALYLCASSLGIRPALTDTQYFGPGTRLTVL.